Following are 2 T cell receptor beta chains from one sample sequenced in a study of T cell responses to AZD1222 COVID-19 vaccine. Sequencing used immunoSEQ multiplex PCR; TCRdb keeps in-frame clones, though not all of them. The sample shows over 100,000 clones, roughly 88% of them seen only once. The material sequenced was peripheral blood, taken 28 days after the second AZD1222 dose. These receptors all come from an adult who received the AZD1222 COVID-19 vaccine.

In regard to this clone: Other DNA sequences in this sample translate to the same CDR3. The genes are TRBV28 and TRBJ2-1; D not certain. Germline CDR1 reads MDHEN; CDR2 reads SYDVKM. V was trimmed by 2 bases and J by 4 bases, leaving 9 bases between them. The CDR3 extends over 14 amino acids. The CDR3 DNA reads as TGTGCCAGCAGTTTAGGTAGTCTTTACAATGAGCAGTTCTTC. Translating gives CASSLGSLYNEQFF.

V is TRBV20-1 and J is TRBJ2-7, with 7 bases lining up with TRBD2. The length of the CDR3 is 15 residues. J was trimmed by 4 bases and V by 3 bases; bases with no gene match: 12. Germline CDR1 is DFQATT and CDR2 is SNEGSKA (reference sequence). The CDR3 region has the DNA TGCAGTGCTAGTATCCCACGGGAGCGGGATTACGAGCAGTACTTC. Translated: CSASIPRERDYEQYF.